The present TCR beta chain was sequenced within a study of PD-L1 blockade in urothelial cancer. Study in general: Atezolizumab, begun by patients in about 2014, was given at 1,200 mg intravenously every 3 weeks. Study patients had been treated with 0 to 3 previous chemotherapy regimens. Peripheral blood specimens exhibited a median yield of around 130,000 T cells. Whole-study findings and limits: When pretreatment blood TCR clonality was below the median, it predicted better survival.

Profiled with immunoSEQ multiplex PCR; TCRdb holds only in-frame clones, not every one. The table lists some 100,000 clones, about 91% of them singletons. As for this clone: The antigen remains undetermined.

This CDR3 comprises 15 residues. Trimming at V came to 5 bases and at J to 8 bases, leaving 10 bases not matched to a gene. CDR1 is SGHAT, CDR2 FQNNGV, per germline. Sequences were derived from PBMCs, sampled around atezolizumab (anti-PD-L1) treatment. V gene TRBV11-2 combines with J gene TRBJ1-4; 8 bases align to TRBD1. The sequence was collected from a woman older than 75 with urothelial cancer. The CDR3 bases are TGTGCCAGCAGCGTAGGTGGGACAGGAGGGGAAAAACTGTTTTTT. It is translated as CASSVGGTGGEKLFF.